These T cell receptor beta chains were read from a single sample in a study of CD8 T cells in Susac syndrome. MiXCR, applied by TCRdb to the immunoSEQ multiplex PCR reads, yields one record per CDR3 protein. The data contain under 200,000 distinct CDR3 sequences, about 94% of them seen just once; the ten biggest clones take up 0.1%. The sequenced sample consisted of CD4+ T cells from PBMCs. Every receptor here comes from a human donor in good health. Both conserved end residues are part of each CDR3. The D gene is left open where the match is weak. Where a row states a size, it is once, few, many or the class of an expanded clone; other rows omit it.

D gene,J gene,clone size,V gene,CDR3 protein,CDR3 DNA
NA,TRBJ2-5,few,TRBV7-7,CASSLGGKETQYF,TGTGCTAGCAGCTTAGGGGGGAAGGAGACCCAGTACTTC
NA,TRBJ1-5,once,TRBV5-1,CASSLDQGQPQHF,TGCGCCAGCAGCTTGGATCAGGGTCAGCCCCAGCATTTT
NA,TRBJ2-2,NA,TRBV2,CASSVPGANTGELFF,TGTGCCAGCAGTGTACCCGGAGCGAACACCGGGGAGCTGTTTTTT
NA,TRBJ1-2,NA,TRBV29-1,CSVEEARGNYGYTF,TGCAGCGTTGAAGAAGCGCGGGGTAACTATGGCTACACCTTC
TRBD2,TRBJ2-1,NA,TRBV2,CASSGWLAGGDEQFF,TGTGCCAGCAGTGGGTGGCTAGCGGGGGGGGACGAGCAGTTCTTC
TRBD2,TRBJ2-3,NA,TRBV12-3/TRBV12-4,CASSLNSRGGATNTQYF,TGTGCCAGCAGTTTAAATTCTCGCGGGGGGGCCACTAATACGCAGTATTTT
NA,TRBJ2-2,NA,TRBV28,CASSPTGFLTGELFF,TGTGCCAGCAGCCCGACAGGTTTCCTCACCGGGGAGCTGTTTTTT
NA,TRBJ2-5,NA,TRBV2,CASSERGTQETQYF,TGTGCCAGCAGTGAAAGGGGAACCCAAGAGACCCAGTACTTC
NA,TRBJ2-1,once,TRBV29-1,CSAVSPGQQFF,TGCAGCGCCGTAAGCCCCGGGCAGCAGTTCTTC
NA,TRBJ2-6,NA,TRBV6-5,CASSYRTSTSGANVLTF,TGTGCCAGCAGTTACCGGACATCTACCTCTGGGGCCAACGTCCTGACTTTC
TRBD2,TRBJ2-3,NA,TRBV7-2,CASSLVGGGSTDTQYF,TGTGCCAGCAGCTTAGTCGGCGGGGGTAGCACAGATACGCAGTATTTT
TRBD2,TRBJ2-5,NA,TRBV6-5,CASSYWASGPRREETQYF,TGTGCCAGCAGTTACTGGGCTAGCGGGCCCCGTCGGGAAGAGACCCAGTACTTC
NA,TRBJ2-5,once,TRBV7-2,CASSPSPTAGEETQYF,TGTGCCAGCAGCCCTAGCCCGACGGCAGGGGAGGAGACCCAGTACTTC
NA,TRBJ2-2,NA,TRBV5-1,CASSLVGVGTGELFF,TGCGCCAGCAGCTTGGTGGGGGTAGGCACCGGGGAGCTGTTTTTT
TRBD1,TRBJ1-5,NA,TRBV20-1,CSARDSTRGRGGSNQPQHF,TGCAGTGCTAGAGATTCGACCAGGGGGCGGGGGGGGAGCAATCAGCCCCAGCATTTT
NA,TRBJ2-2,NA,TRBV30,CAWGQYTGELFF,TGTGCCTGGGGACAGTACACCGGGGAGCTGTTTTTT
NA,TRBJ1-6,NA,TRBV7-3,CASSLAGIWNSPLHF,TGTGCCAGCAGCTTGGCCGGTATTTGGAATTCACCCCTCCACTTT
NA,TRBJ1-1,NA,TRBV5-1,CASSLGRDPTLMNTEAFF,TGCGCCAGCAGCTTGGGGCGGGACCCAACCTTAATGAACACTGAAGCTTTCTTT
NA,TRBJ1-2,NA,TRBV30,CASTGGYGYTF,TGTGCCTCGACAGGAGGCTATGGCTACACCTTC
TRBD1,TRBJ1-2,NA,TRBV29-1,CSAAGTGGYGYGYTF,TGCAGCGCCGCCGGGACAGGGGGCTATGGCTATGGCTACACCTTC
TRBD2,TRBJ2-1,once,TRBV7-2,CASSLAGGANNEQFF,TGTGCCAGCAGCTTAGCCGGGGGGGCTAACAATGAGCAGTTCTTC
TRBD2,TRBJ2-3,NA,TRBV7-6,CASSLAVTSGEQPPVTQYF,TGTGCCAGCAGCTTAGCTGTGACTAGCGGGGAGCAGCCCCCGGTTACGCAGTATTTT
TRBD1,TRBJ1-1,NA,TRBV5-6,CASSLTGGAEAFF,TGTGCCAGCAGCTTGACAGGGGGCGCTGAAGCTTTCTTT
NA,TRBJ2-7,NA,TRBV6-6,CASSYRQNSYEQYF,TGTGCCAGCAGTTACCGACAGAACTCCTACGAGCAGTACTTC
NA,TRBJ1-5,NA,TRBV12-3/TRBV12-4,CASSPGLRMEEPQHF,TGTGCCAGCAGTCCAGGCCTCCGGATGGAAGAGCCCCAGCATTTT
NA,TRBJ2-5,NA,TRBV12-3/TRBV12-4,CASSRSGIGAQYF,TGTGCCAGCAGCCGTAGTGGGATTGGGGCCCAGTACTTC
NA,TRBJ2-5,once,TRBV12-3/TRBV12-4,CASSPWARETQYF,TGTGCCAGCAGCCCCTGGGCGAGGGAGACCCAGTACTTC
NA,TRBJ1-4,NA,TRBV18,CASSPLRGATNEKLFF,TGTGCCAGCTCACCACTCAGGGGAGCAACTAATGAAAAACTGTTTTTT
NA,TRBJ1-1,NA,TRBV18,CASSPRMANTEAFF,TGTGCCAGCTCACCACGTATGGCGAACACTGAAGCTTTCTTT
TRBD2,TRBJ2-5,NA,TRBV5-1,CASSGYSGETQYF,TGCGCCAGCAGCGGGTATAGCGGGGAGACCCAGTACTTC
TRBD1,TRBJ2-6,NA,TRBV10-3,CAISGQGLPSSGANVLTF,TGTGCCATCAGCGGACAGGGCCTTCCTAGCTCTGGGGCCAACGTCCTGACTTTC
TRBD1,TRBJ1-2,NA,TRBV24-1,CATARGQGAVGYTF,TGTGCCACCGCCAGGGGACAGGGGGCGGTGGGCTACACCTTC
NA,TRBJ1-1,NA,TRBV7-9,CASSLSGTWNTEAFF,TGTGCCAGCAGCTTGTCCGGGACGTGGAACACTGAAGCTTTCTTT
TRBD2,TRBJ2-1,once,TRBV12-3/TRBV12-4,CASSPLSTSPKSSYNEQFF,TGTGCCAGCAGTCCACTCTCGACTAGCCCGAAAAGCTCCTACAATGAGCAGTTCTTC
NA,TRBJ2-6,NA,TRBV7-2,CASSLGGGGGANVLTF,TGTGCCAGCAGCTTAGGAGGCGGAGGGGGGGCCAACGTCCTGACTTTC
TRBD1,TRBJ2-7,NA,TRBV30,CAWSVVGGGYEQYF,TGTGCCTGGAGTGTAGTAGGGGGCGGCTACGAGCAGTACTTC
NA,TRBJ1-6,NA,TRBV5-5,CASSLEEFYNSPLHF,TGTGCCAGCAGCTTGGAGGAGTTCTATAATTCACCCCTCCACTTT
NA,TRBJ1-6,NA,TRBV20-1,CSAKHAGTDNSPLHF,TGCAGTGCCAAACATGCCGGGACGGATAATTCACCCCTCCACTTT
TRBD1,TRBJ1-1,NA,TRBV6-5,CAAGQGNTEAFF,TGTGCCGCGGGACAGGGGAACACTGAAGCTTTCTTT
TRBD2,TRBJ2-6,NA,TRBV5-1,CASSPGGASPGANVLTF,TGCGCCAGCTCCCCGGGAGGGGCGTCTCCTGGGGCCAACGTCCTGACTTTC
TRBD1,TRBJ1-6,once,TRBV7-6,CASKQGNNSPLHF,TGTGCCAGCAAACAGGGGAATAATTCACCCCTCCACTTT
NA,TRBJ2-5,NA,TRBV20-1,CSASGVEAVQETQYF,TGCAGTGCTAGCGGGGTGGAGGCAGTTCAAGAGACCCAGTACTTC